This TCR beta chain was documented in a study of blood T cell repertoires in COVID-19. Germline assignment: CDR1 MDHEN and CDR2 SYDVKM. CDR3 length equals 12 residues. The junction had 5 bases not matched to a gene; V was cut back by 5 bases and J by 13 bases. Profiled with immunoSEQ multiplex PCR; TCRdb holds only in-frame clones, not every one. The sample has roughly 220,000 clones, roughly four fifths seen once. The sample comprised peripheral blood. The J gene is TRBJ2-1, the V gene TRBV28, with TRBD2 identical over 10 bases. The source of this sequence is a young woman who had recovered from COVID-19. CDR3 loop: CASSPGTSVQFF. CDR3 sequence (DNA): TGTGCCAGCAGTCCCGGGACTAGCGTTCAGTTCTTC.